This TCR beta chain was captured by sequencing in a study of identical twins. Study-level findings and limits: Within beta out-of-frame sequences, the excess sharing observed between twins was weaker. The conclusions drew on cross-sectional statistical analysis instead of tracking the same donors. Partial confounding of zero-insertion analyses by invariant MAIT and iNKT cells was possible. Abundant beta clonotypes from cord blood had fewer insertions, unlike memory repertoires, which showed none.

This clonotype was found a few times. The antigen is undetermined. Between the trimmed V and J ends, which lost 5 bases and 3 bases, there was a span of 14 bases. The germline gives CDR1 SNHLY, CDR2 FYNNEI. This CDR3 has 14 amino acids. TCRdb re-derived calls from the 5' RACE reads in MiXCR, one entry per CDR3 protein. The table lists some 1,600,000 distinct CDR3 sequences, less than 40% of them singletons. Sequenced material: cord blood. The sequence was obtained from a newborn girl in good health. The gene calls are TRBV2 and TRBJ2-7; weak D call: TRBD2 (5 bases). The CDR3 protein is CASSPRVAFYEQYF. CDR3 bases: TGTGCCAGCAGTCCGCGGGTAGCTTTCTACGAGCAGTACTTC.